Listed below are T cell receptor beta chains from one sample, sequenced in a study of T cell clones after liver transplantation. This table comes from immunoSEQ multiplex PCR, and its TCRdb copy is limited to in-frame clones, with some not included. The sample has about 6,900 clones, less than 75% seen once. The specimen comprised CD8+ T cells from blood, sampled before liver transplant. All receptors come from a human donor who received a liver transplant. Both conserved end residues are part of each CDR3. The D gene is left open where the match is weak. The size of a clone is reported for some rows only, either as once, few or many, or as a class for expanded clones.

D gene	clone size	J gene	V gene	CDR3 DNA	CDR3 protein
TRBD2	-	TRBJ2-5	TRBV29-1	TGCAGCGTTGACTTGGATGGGATAGCGGGGGGGGAGAAAGAGACCCAGTACTTC	CSVDLDGIAGGEKETQYF
TRBD1	-	TRBJ1-2	TRBV5-4	TGTGCCAGCAGCTCCACCGCGAAACAGGGGGCGGACGGCTACACCTTC	CASSSTAKQGADGYTF
-	-	TRBJ2-5	TRBV7-2	TGTGCCAGCAGCTTATTCGGGGAGGTCCAAGAGACCCAGTACTTC	CASSLFGEVQETQYF
TRBD1	-	TRBJ2-3	TRBV19	TGTGCCAGTAGTATTCAGGGGGCAGCAGATACGCAGTATTTT	CASSIQGAADTQYF
-	-	TRBJ1-2	TRBV2	TGTGCCAGCAGTGCGGAGGGCTACACCTTC	CASSAEGYTF
-	-	TRBJ1-4	TRBV19	TGTGCCAGTCTCAACCCGGGGGAAAAACTGTTTTTT	CASLNPGEKLFF
TRBD1	-	TRBJ1-2	TRBV11-3	TGTGCCAGCAGCCCCCAAACCGGGACAGGGGAAAACTATGGCTACACCTTC	CASSPQTGTGENYGYTF
-	-	TRBJ1-4	TRBV27	TGTGCCAGCAGTTTGGCCTTTAATGAAAAACTGTTTTTT	CASSLAFNEKLFF
-	few	TRBJ2-1	TRBV9	TGTGCCAGCAGCGTAGGAGGAGATCTGGCCAATGAGCAGTTCTTC	CASSVGGDLANEQFF
-	few	TRBJ1-2	TRBV28	TGTGCCAGCAGTAGAGGAGAGAACTATGGCTACACCTTC	CASSRGENYGYTF
-	-	TRBJ1-4	TRBV27	TGTGCCAGCAGCGTCGGACAGCAAATACATGCAACTAATGAAAAACTGTTTTTT	CASSVGQQIHATNEKLFF
TRBD1	-	TRBJ1-2	TRBV11-2	TGTGCCACAAAAAGGACTGGACAGGGGGTAGATTTCTATGGCTACACCTTC	CATKRTGQGVDFYGYTF
-	-	TRBJ1-6	TRBV5-4	TGTGCCAGCAGCTTGGGTCCGTGGAATTCACCCCTCCACTTT	CASSLGPWNSPLHF
-	-	TRBJ2-6	TRBV19	TGTGCCAGTACCCCCTCCGGCTCTGGGGCCAACGTCCTGACTTTC	CASTPSGSGANVLTF
-	once	TRBJ2-7	TRBV5-5	TGTGCCAGCAGCTTGGAACAGCAGCCCTACGAGCAGTACTTC	CASSLEQQPYEQYF
TRBD1	-	TRBJ2-7	TRBV19	TGTGCCAGTAGTTCATCAGGGGGTGTCTACTACGAGCAGTACTTC	CASSSSGGVYYEQYF
TRBD2	-	TRBJ2-1	TRBV27	TGTGCCAGCACCCCTGGACTAGCACTCTACAATGAGCAGTTCTTC	CASTPGLALYNEQFF
-	-	TRBJ2-3	TRBV27	TGTGCCACCCAGGACCCGCGAGGCACAGATACGCAGTATTTT	CATQDPRGTDTQYF
TRBD1	once	TRBJ2-3	TRBV19	TGTGCCAGTAGTAGGGGACAGGGGCAAGCCTCTTGGGATACGCAGTATTTT	CASSRGQGQASWDTQYF
TRBD2	-	TRBJ2-2	TRBV4-1	TGCGCCAGCAGCCAAGAGCCGGGACTAGCGAACACCGGGGAGCTGTTTTTT	CASSQEPGLANTGELFF
-	-	TRBJ1-4	TRBV27	TGTGCCAGCAGTTTAGGGGGTAAAATCGGAAAACTGTTTTTT	CASSLGGKIGKLFF
-	-	TRBJ2-1	TRBV25-1	TGTGCCAGCAGTGAAGTTAGCGGCTACAATGAGCAGTTCTTC	CASSEVSGYNEQFF
-	-	TRBJ1-2	TRBV6-5	TGTGCCAGCAGTTACTCTCAGCACTACACCTTC	CASSYSQHYTF
-	-	TRBJ2-7	TRBV5-4	TGTGCCAGCAGCTTGGAACAGGGCCCCTACGAGCAGTACTTC	CASSLEQGPYEQYF
-	-	TRBJ2-3	TRBV6-1	TGTGCCAGCAGGGGGCTTAGCACAGATACGCAGTATTTT	CASRGLSTDTQYF
-	-	TRBJ2-7	TRBV9	TGTGCCAGCAGCGCCACCGACTTTGCCTACGAGCAGTACTTC	CASSATDFAYEQYF
TRBD1	-	TRBJ2-7	TRBV7-9	TGTGCCAGCAGCTCAGGCAGGGGGCCATCCTACGAGCAGTACTTC	CASSSGRGPSYEQYF
TRBD1	-	TRBJ2-1	TRBV28	TGTGCCAGCAGCTCGGGACAGGGGAGCTACAATGAGCAGTTCTTC	CASSSGQGSYNEQFF
TRBD1	-	TRBJ2-6	TRBV5-1	TGCGCCAGCAGCCCGACAGGGGCCAGGGGTGGGGCCAACGTCCTGACTTTC	CASSPTGARGGANVLTF